The 25 T cell receptor beta chains in this list originate from one sample, sequenced in a study of CD8+ T cells in alopecia areata. Extracted RNA was reverse transcribed, and the resulting cDNA served as sequencing template. The assay was immunoSEQ multiplex PCR, and TCRdb's table has in-frame clones only and misses some. The data show roughly 190,000 clones, around 64% seen once. The sample's treatment: oral pan-JAK inhibitor, 5-10 mg twice daily. Sequenced material: CD4+ T cells sorted from blood, taken between weeks 49 and 50, from a patient treated with tofacitinib. Every receptor here comes from a human donor with alopecia areata.

The chain carries TRBV23-1 and TRBJ2-5, with D unclear. TRBV23-1 is known as an ORF, though its function is uncertain. Trimming took 8 bases from V and 3 from J, leaving 7 bases between them. The CDR3 is 11 residues long. CDR3 amino acids: CASQRKETQYF. The CDR3 DNA reads TGCGCCAGCCAAAGGAAAGAGACCCAGTACTTC.

This chain links TRBV9 with TRBJ1-1; a possible D gene is TRBD1 (5 bases). Germline V gene data show CDR1 as SGDLS and CDR2 as YYNGEE. Trimming cost V 3 bases and J 7 bases, with 13 bases left between them. The CDR3 runs to 13 residues. The CDR3 region has the DNA TGTGCCAGCAGCGGCTTGGTTGGGGGTGAAGCTTTCTTT. Protein sequence: CASSGLVGGEAFF.

The chain joins TRBV4-3 to TRBJ2-6, with 8 bases that match TRBD1. There are 17 residues in the CDR3. Germline values: CDR1 LGHNA, CDR2 YSLEER. V lost 0 bases and J lost 2; bases outside the gene matches: 3. CDR3 sequence reads: CASSQETGAAGANVLTF. DNA for the CDR3: TGCGCCAGCAGCCAAGAGACAGGGGCGGCTGGGGCCAACGTCCTGACTTTC.

V and J are TRBV4-3 and TRBJ1-1; D is undetermined. Trimming took off 0 bases at V and 6 bases at J, with 17 bases between the two ends. Germline-derived CDR1 and CDR2 are LGHNA and YSLEER. The CDR3 has 16 amino acids. The CDR3 DNA reads as TGCGCCAGCAGCCAAGATCATAGTACGGTGGAGTCTGAAGCTTTCTTT. Encoded protein: CASSQDHSTVESEAFF.

The V and J genes are TRBV29-1 and TRBJ2-1, with a tentative D call TRBD2 (6 bases). CDR3 length: 15 residues. The germline V and J ends were trimmed by 0 bases and 3 bases, with 12 bases remaining between them. Germline CDR1 SQVTM, CDR2 ANQGSEA. The CDR3 coding sequence is TGCAGCGTTGAAGATCCCGGGGGAGACTACAATGAGCAGTTCTTC. This gives the protein CSVEDPGGDYNEQFF.

The chain carries TRBV30 and TRBJ2-2; possibly TRBD2 for D (5 bases). The V and J ends lost 0 bases and 2 bases respectively, with 10 bases between them. Germline V CDR1 and CDR2: GTSNPN, SVGIG (reference sequence). The CDR3 loop spans 15 amino acids. CDR3 loop: CAWSVRGLNTGELFF. Here the CDR3 DNA reads TGTGCCTGGAGTGTGAGAGGACTTAACACCGGGGAGCTGTTTTTT.

V usage is TRBV5-4 and J usage is TRBJ2-1; a weak D match, TRBD1 (6 bases). The CDR3 length is 13 residues. Germline V gives CDR1 SGHNT, CDR2 YYREEE (reference sequence). Trimming pared 4 bases from V and 8 bases from J, leaving 13 bases between. CDR3 residues: CASSADRNHEQFF. The CDR3 DNA is TGTGCCAGCAGCGCCGACAGGAACCATGAGCAGTTCTTC.

The sample holds a few counts of this clone. J is TRBJ1-2 and V is TRBV2, with a weak D call TRBD1 (6 bases). Per germline, CDR1 SNHLY and CDR2 FYNNEI. V lost 3 bases and J 4 bases, leaving 12 bases between the germline ends. The CDR3 spans 14 residues. Written as DNA, the CDR3 is TGTGCCAGCAGTGAGGCCAGGGGTGCCTATGGCTACACCTTC. Its protein product is CASSEARGAYGYTF.

This chain uses TRBV29-1 with TRBJ2-7, with 8 bases aligning to TRBD1. This CDR3 comprises 13 residues. In germline, CDR1 is SQVTM, CDR2 ANQGSEA. With 6 bases clipped from V and 2 bases from J, the junction kept 6 bases outside the gene matches. CDR3 sequence reads: CSVRGTGTYEQYF. The CDR3 nucleotides read TGCAGCGTGAGAGGGACAGGTACCTACGAGCAGTACTTC.

In this sample, this clone turned up once. The rearrangement joins TRBV29-1 to TRBJ2-7; TRBD1 might be the D (5 bases). V dropped 4 bases and J dropped 3 bases, with 13 bases sitting between them. The CDR3 runs 13 residues. Germline CDR1 is SQVTM and CDR2 is ANQGSEA. The CDR3 coding sequence is TGCAGCGTTGTGGACAAAATCATCTACGAGCAGTACTTC. Amino acids: CSVVDKIIYEQYF.

The V gene is TRBV7-9, the J gene TRBJ1-1, with TRBD1 as a possible D gene (6 bases). This CDR3 spans 14 amino acids. The V end lost 3 bases, the J end lost 2 bases, and 10 bases lay between the germline ends. Germline-derived CDR1 and CDR2 are SEHNR and FQNEAQ (reference sequence). The CDR3 region is CASSFEGGNTEAFF. The CDR3 DNA sequence: TGTGCCAGCAGCTTCGAGGGGGGAAACACTGAAGCTTTCTTT.

A few counts support this clone. The chain couples TRBV25-1 to TRBJ2-7; 9 bases map to TRBD2. The germline gives CDR1 MGHDK, CDR2 SYGVNS. The CDR3 is made up of 14 amino acids. The V gene end was trimmed by 2 bases and the J gene end by 6 bases; junction bases not matched to a gene: 5. CDR3 amino acids: CASSEAGLAGEQYF. CDR3 in DNA: TGTGCCAGCAGTGAAGCGGGACTAGCAGGCGAGCAGTACTTC.

This rearrangement joins TRBV12-5 to TRBJ2-7; unclear D gene. The CDR3 is made up of 11 amino acids. Germline-derived CDR1 and CDR2 are LGHNT and FRNRAP. Deletions cut 4 bases from V and 12 bases from J, with 13 bases between. CDR3 sequence reads: CASGSGRQAYF. In nucleotides, the CDR3 is TGTGCTAGTGGTTCCGGCAGGCAGGCGTACTTC.

The chain is built from TRBV5-6 and TRBJ2-3, with D tentatively TRBD1 or TRBD2 (6 bases each). Trimming stripped 4 bases from V and 4 bases from J, with 19 bases between. Germline V CDR1 and CDR2: SGHDT, YYEEEE. The CDR3 length is 16 residues. The chain's CDR3 is CASSLSGGGRADTQYF. CDR3 DNA sequence: TGTGCCAGCAGCCTTTCTGGTGGGGGGCGTGCAGATACGCAGTATTTT.

This clone was counted at least ten times. DNA of the CDR3: TGTGCCAGCAGTCGCGAAGTGAGCAGCTTAAACAATGAGCAGTTCTTC. It yields the protein CASSREVSSLNNEQFF. The V and J genes are TRBV2 and TRBJ2-1, with D uncertain. Per the germline V gene, CDR1 is SNHLY and CDR2 is FYNNEI. Trimming took 5 bases from V and 5 from J, leaving 19 bases between them. The CDR3 has 16 amino acids.

In its sample, this clone was seen once. The chain uses TRBV29-1 and TRBJ2-4; D is ambiguous. CDR3 size: 14 residues. Germline lookup yields CDR1 SQVTM and CDR2 ANQGSEA. The V gene lost 4 bases and the J gene lost 6 bases, with 16 bases spanning the gap. The CDR3 DNA follows: TGCAGCGTTGGTGGGGTGGCTTCGGGAAACATTCAGTACTTC. This gives the protein CSVGGVASGNIQYF.

The rearrangement links TRBV5-1 to TRBJ1-4; D is uncertain. Trimming took off 3 bases at V and 3 bases at J, with 9 bases between the two ends. CDR3 length: 14 amino acids. The germline V gene has CDR1 SGHRS and CDR2 YFSETQ. The CDR3 region has the DNA TGCGCCAGCAGCTCCGGTCAGCCTAATGAAAAACTGTTTTTT. It yields the protein CASSSGQPNEKLFF.

The chain uses TRBV6-6 and TRBJ2-1; perhaps D is TRBD1 or TRBD2 (5 bases each). CDR3 length: 12 residues. CDR1 MNHNY and CDR2 SVGAGI come from the germline V gene (reference sequence). V was cut by 7 bases and J by 8 bases, with 12 bases left in between. For the CDR3, the DNA is TGTGCCAGCACGCTAGTGGGGGATGAGCAGTTCTTC. Translating it yields CASTLVGDEQFF.

The rearrangement uses TRBV6-1 and TRBJ2-3; D not resolved. This CDR3 spans 15 amino acids. Per the germline V gene, CDR1 is MNHNS and CDR2 is SASEGT. V was shortened by 3 bases and J by 2 bases, with 12 bases between the two germline ends. The CDR3 loop reads CASSEDGRNTDTQYF. The CDR3 DNA sequence: TGTGCCAGCAGTGAGGACGGCCGGAACACAGATACGCAGTATTTT.

The chain recombines TRBV5-1 with TRBJ2-5; TRBD2 matches 12 bases. The CDR3 runs to 15 residues. From germline, CDR1 is SGHRS and CDR2 YFSETQ. Germline trimming cut 4 bases from V and 2 bases from J; bases unmatched to any gene: 3. The CDR3 loop is CASSATSGGQETQYF. The CDR3, as DNA: TGCGCCAGCAGCGCAACTAGCGGGGGGCAAGAGACCCAGTACTTC.

This sequence joins TRBV7-2 and TRBJ1-6; 9 positions match TRBD1. Per germline, CDR1 SGHTA and CDR2 FQGNSA. The CDR3 spans 15 residues. The V segment lost 5 bases and the J segment 7 bases; nucleotides outside the gene matches: 6. CDR3 bases: TGTGCCAGCAGCCCTTGGACAGGGGAAAATTCACCCCTCCACTTT. It codes for CASSPWTGENSPLHF.

A single count supports this clone. The CDR3 DNA is TGTGCCAGCAGTGAATCCAGGGTACCTGGCTACACCTTC. Protein: CASSESRVPGYTF. V gene TRBV2 combines with J gene TRBJ1-2; possible D gene TRBD1, 5 bases. CDR1 and CDR2 from the germline V gene are SNHLY and FYNNEI. The CDR3 has 13 residues. V gave up 2 bases and J gave up 7 bases, with 11 bases separating them.

The chain has TRBV29-1 and TRBJ2-3; 9 bases are a match to TRBD2. Germline trimming cut 4 bases from V and 1 base from J; bases unmatched to any gene: 6. This CDR3 has 15 residues. Germline lookup yields CDR1 SQVTM and CDR2 ANQGSEA. In DNA form, the CDR3 reads TGCAGCGTTGTACTGTGGACTAGCGGCACAGATACGCAGTATTTT. Its translation: CSVVLWTSGTDTQYF.

This clone was detected ten times or more. CDR3 coding DNA: TGTGCCAGCAGCAATTCCGGTGAGCAGTTCTTC. Translation: CASSNSGEQFF. The rearrangement uses TRBV7-2 and TRBJ2-1, with D hard to call. This CDR3 is 11 amino acids long. V gave up 5 bases and J gave up 9 bases, with 8 bases separating them. Germline CDR1 and CDR2: SGHTA and FQGNSA.

The rearrangement uses TRBV7-2 and TRBJ2-5, with a weak D call TRBD1 (6 bases). The CDR3 sequence is 13 residues long. CDR1 and CDR2 (germline): SGHTA, FQGNSA. V was clipped by 6 bases and J by 0 bases, with 8 bases between them. The CDR3 region has the DNA TGTGCCAGCAGAGACAGGAACCAAGAGACCCAGTACTTC. This codes for CASRDRNQETQYF.